The 9 T cell receptor beta chains given below trace back to one sample, sequenced in a study of post-analysis software for immune sequencing data. Incorporated into the TCR beta cDNA libraries were unique molecular identifiers, which served to reduce PCR and sequencing biases. TCRdb reprocessed the PCR reads via MiXCR and lists one record per CDR3 protein. The repertoire includes roughly 600,000 distinct CDR3 sequences, roughly 45% of them detected once, and roughly 1.7% sits in the top ten. Findings and caveats of the study: Relative to controls, patients had about five TRBV segments at higher frequency, with TRBV5-6, TRBV5-1 and TRBV20-1 among these.

What these receptors recognize is not known. The sequenced sample consisted of blood. These TCRs come from a girl under 18 with multiple sclerosis.

This clonotype was found once. The rearrangement links TRBV5-1 to TRBJ1-3, with D possibly TRBD1 on 6 matching bases. The length of the CDR3 is 14 residues. V was cut by 2 bases and J by 8 bases, with 14 bases left in between. Per germline, CDR1 SGHRS and CDR2 YFSETQ. Here the CDR3 DNA reads TGCGCCAGCAGCTTCCTCGGGGGCCCGGACACCATATATTTT. It is translated as CASSFLGGPDTIYF.

This clonotype has only a few counts. V and J are TRBV29-1 and TRBJ2-7; 7 nucleotides match TRBD1. Germline V lookup: CDR1 SQVTM, CDR2 ANQGSEA. With V trimmed by 5 bases and J by 4 bases, 8 bases remained unmatched. This CDR3 is built from 13 residues. The CDR3 sequence is CSVRTGGRYEQYF. The DNA of the CDR3 is TGCAGCGTTCGGACAGGTGGAAGATACGAGCAGTACTTC.

The genes are TRBV5-1 and TRBJ2-3, with no clear D. Trimming cost V 0 bases and J 1 base, with 6 bases left between them. The CDR3 has 14 residues. The germline gives CDR1 SGHRS, CDR2 YFSETQ. The CDR3 DNA reads as TGCGCCAGCAGCTTGGAAGCGCGCACAGATACGCAGTATTTT. It yields the protein CASSLEARTDTQYF. Using reference TRBV5-1 and TRBJ2-3 for the parts outside the CDR3, the full variable domain is KAGVTQTPRYLIKTRGQQVTLSCSPISGHRSVSWYQQTPGQGLQFLFEYFSETQRNKGNFPGRFSGRQFSNSRSEMNVSTLELGDSALYLCASSLEARTDTQYFGPGTRLTVL.

About this clonotype itself: Its ends do not fully match the called genes, so a read error is possible. The rearrangement uses TRBV5-1 and TRBJ1-4; 7 bases agree with TRBD1. The CDR3 runs to 14 residues. The germline V gene encodes CDR1 SGHRS and CDR2 YFSETQ. In DNA form, the CDR3 reads TGCGTCAGCCATTCCGGGACAGCAAGCGAAAAACTGTTTTTT. Residues: CVSHSGTASEKLFF.

The table lists this clonotype with a few counts. V is TRBV12-3 or TRBV12-4 and J is TRBJ2-7; D is unresolved. Deletions cut 3 bases from V and 0 bases from J, with 9 bases between. The CDR3 extends over 14 amino acids. The CDR3 sequence: CASSFGQSSYEQYF. The CDR3 nucleotides are TGTGCCAGCAGTTTTGGGCAGTCCTCCTACGAGCAGTACTTC.

This sequence joins TRBV5-1 and TRBJ2-2; 7 bases fit TRBD2. The germline V gene has CDR1 SGHRS and CDR2 YFSETQ. This CDR3 comprises 15 residues. J was trimmed by 2 bases and V by 4 bases; bases with no gene match: 5. The CDR3 DNA follows: TGCGCCAGCAGCCCACGGGGGGTTAACACCGGGGAGCTGTTTTTT. It codes for CASSPRGVNTGELFF.

J is TRBJ2-7 and V is TRBV5-1; 9 nucleotides align to TRBD1. Unmatched junction bases numbered 18, after V lost 4 bases and J lost 7 bases. Germline CDR1 and CDR2: SGHRS and YFSETQ. CDR3 length equals 17 residues. In nucleotides, the CDR3 is TGCGCCAGCAGCCCTGAGACGGGACAGGGCTGGGCTTGGGAGCAGTACTTC. The encoded protein is CASSPETGQGWAWEQYF.

This clonotype turned up a few times. The genes are TRBV10-3 and TRBJ1-1, with TRBD1 matching over 8 bases. The CDR3 is 14 residues long. J lost 4 bases, V lost 2 bases, and 3 bases had no gene match. The V gene's germline CDR1 is ENHRY and CDR2 SYGVKD. The CDR3 bases are TGTGCCATCAGTGAGAAACAGGGGGTCACTGAAGCTTTCTTT. It encodes CAISEKQGVTEAFF.

This rearrangement joins TRBV4-3 to TRBJ2-1, with D hard to call. Germline V CDR1 and CDR2: LGHNA, YSLEER. The V and J ends lost 0 bases and 4 bases respectively, with 10 bases between them. The CDR3 runs 15 residues. CDR3 loop: CASSQDYGRYNEQFF. DNA for the CDR3: TGCGCCAGCAGCCAAGATTACGGACGATACAATGAGCAGTTCTTC.